The present T cell receptor beta chain was sequenced within a study of glioma-infiltrating T cells after dendritic cell vaccination. Study-level information: Dendritic cells derived from monocytes and pulsed with autologous tumor lysate formed the vaccine.

With regard to this clone: Its antigen is not known.

Up to about 2 ug genomic DNA was used for TCRB CDR3 amplification. The PCR used 60 V beta and 13 J beta primers. The protocol was immunoSEQ multiplex PCR, while the TCRdb copy is restricted to in-frame clones and leaves out a portion. The profile shows some 87,000 clones, around 85% of them singletons. Study observations and caveats: Estimated pretreatment TIL content predicted outcome after dendritic cell vaccination.

The clonotype originates from a human donor with glioblastoma. Sequencing used blood, obtained before dendritic cell vaccination.

The CDR3 DNA reads as TGTGCCAGCAGGGCAGACAGCTCCTACGAGCAGTACTTC. This translates into CASRADSSYEQYF. The chain couples TRBV11-2 to TRBJ2-7; tentatively, D is TRBD1 (5 bases). The CDR3 is made up of 13 amino acids. Germline V gene data show CDR1 as SGHAT and CDR2 as FQNNGV. Trimming cost V 6 bases and J 0 bases, with 9 bases left between them.